This entry lists 19 T cell receptor beta chains sequenced from one sample in a study of blood T cell repertoires in COVID-19. Generated by immunoSEQ multiplex PCR, the TCRdb table keeps only in-frame clones and is missing some. Here the sample spans about 72,000 clones, 85% to 90% being singletons. The sample comprised peripheral blood. The receptors here all came from a man aged 65-85 years with active or convalescent COVID-19.

The chain carries TRBV7-3 and TRBJ2-2; 10 nucleotides agree with TRBD2. The CDR3 consists of 18 residues. The germline CDR1 and CDR2 sequences are SGHTA and FQGTGA. V shed 2 bases, J shed 4 bases, and the junction held 10 bases outside the gene matches. CDR3: CASSLSRGAGGITGELFF. The DNA of the CDR3 is TGTGCCAGCAGCTTATCGAGAGGAGCGGGAGGGATCACCGGGGAGCTGTTTTTT.

The gene calls are TRBV5-1 and TRBJ2-2; no definite D call. V shed 3 bases and J shed 7 bases, with 16 bases lying between them. The CDR3 is 15 amino acids. CDR1 is SGHRS, CDR2 YFSETQ, per germline. DNA of the CDR3: TGCGCCAGCAGCTCCTCACCCTCCCGCGACGGGGAGCTGTTTTTT. Its protein is CASSSSPSRDGELFF.

The gene calls are TRBV27 and TRBJ1-6, with 9 bases fitting TRBD1. Germline values: CDR1 MNHEY, CDR2 SMNVEV (reference sequence). This CDR3 comprises 14 residues. In DNA, the CDR3 is TGTGCGACTCAGTTTCAGGGACAGGGTTCACCCCTCCACTTT. Amino acids: CATQFQGQGSPLHF.

The chain links TRBV2 to TRBJ1-5; 7 nucleotides align to TRBD1. The CDR3 contains 15 residues. In germline, CDR1 is SNHLY, CDR2 FYNNEI. The V and J ends lost 8 bases and 11 bases, in that order; junction bases with no gene match: 18. The CDR3 coding sequence is TGTGCCAGCCGTGCAGGGGGAATTCTCACTGGCTCCCAGCATTTT. The encoded protein is CASRAGGILTGSQHF.

The chain joins TRBV19 to TRBJ1-1; 10 nucleotides line up with TRBD1. V shed 6 bases and J 0 bases; nucleotides not matched to a gene: 7. The CDR3 consists of 16 residues. CDR1 LNHDA and CDR2 SQIVND come from the germline V gene (reference sequence). The DNA of the CDR3 is TGTGCCAGTAGATACGGGACAGGGGCGGTGAACACTGAAGCTTTCTTT. Translating it yields CASRYGTGAVNTEAFF.

V usage is TRBV30 and J usage is TRBJ1-5; D call uncertain. V lost 0 bases and J 6 bases, leaving 9 bases between the germline ends. The CDR3 is 13 residues long. Germline CDR1 is GTSNPN and CDR2 is SVGIG (reference sequence). This CDR3 reads CAWSVAGGQPQHF. CDR3 DNA sequence: TGTGCCTGGAGTGTGGCCGGCGGTCAGCCCCAGCATTTT.

The V and J genes are TRBV7-2 and TRBJ2-1; the match to TRBD2 covers 9 bases. The CDR3 is 13 residues long. Germline CDR1 is SGHTA and CDR2 is FQGNSA. The trim removed 3 bases at V and 8 bases at J, leaving 2 bases unmatched. CDR3 amino acids: CASSFGTSYEQFF. The CDR3, as DNA: TGTGCCAGCAGCTTTGGGACTAGCTATGAGCAGTTCTTC.

The chain uses TRBV30 and TRBJ1-4; D ambiguous. The germline gives CDR1 GTSNPN, CDR2 SVGIG (reference sequence). V gave up 0 bases and J gave up 8 bases, with 10 bases separating them. This CDR3 comprises 13 residues. CDR3 DNA sequence: TGTGCCTGGAGTGTATTTCCGGGGGAAAAACTGTTTTTT. It is translated as CAWSVFPGEKLFF.

The V gene is TRBV7-2, the J gene TRBJ1-4; D is uncertain. CDR1 and CDR2 from the germline V gene are SGHTA and FQGNSA. V shed 5 bases and J shed 10 bases, with 17 bases lying between them. This CDR3 has 14 residues. Here the CDR3 reads CASSTTPGRAKLFF. The DNA for the CDR3 is TGTGCCAGCAGCACCACTCCGGGAAGGGCAAAACTGTTTTTT.

The chain combines TRBV30 with TRBJ2-1, with D perhaps matching TRBD1 (6 bases). The germline V gene has CDR1 GTSNPN and CDR2 SVGIG (reference sequence). The CDR3 runs 13 residues. Trimming pared 1 base from V and 3 bases from J, leaving 7 bases between. The CDR3 loop is CAWSGTDYNEQFF. The DNA for the CDR3 is TGTGCCTGGAGTGGGACAGACTACAATGAGCAGTTCTTC.

The chain uses TRBV6-6 and TRBJ1-4; a possible D gene is TRBD1 (6 bases). The CDR3 is 16 residues long. In germline, CDR1 is MNHNY, CDR2 SVGAGI (reference sequence). Trimming removed 0 bases from V and 1 base from J, with 9 bases in between. DNA for the CDR3: TGTGCCAGCAGTTACTCGAGGACAGTAACTAATGAAAAACTGTTTTTT. This sequence encodes CASSYSRTVTNEKLFF.

The CDR3, as DNA: TGTGCCAGCAGCTCGGAGGGGACAGAGTCCTACAATGAGCAGTTCTTC. Translation: CASSSEGTESYNEQFF. The rearrangement links TRBV7-9 to TRBJ2-1, with D perhaps matching TRBD1 (7 bases). This CDR3 has 16 residues. Trimming left V 4 bases short and J 1 base short, with 14 bases between. Germline CDR1 SEHNR, CDR2 FQNEAQ (reference sequence).

The CDR3 here is CASSPDGLLYGYTF. CDR3 bases: TGTGCCAGCAGTCCGGACGGACTCCTATATGGCTACACCTTC. V and J are TRBV6-2 or TRBV6-3 and TRBJ1-2; D remains ambiguous. CDR3 length: 14 residues. Germline V CDR1 and CDR2: MNHEY, SVGEGT. The V gene lost 5 bases and the J gene lost 5 bases, with 15 bases spanning the gap.

The J gene is TRBJ2-5, the V gene TRBV7-2; no clear D gene. The CDR3 spans 13 residues. Germline CDR1 SGHTA, CDR2 FQGNSA. The V and J ends lost 4 bases and 5 bases respectively, with 11 bases between them. Here the CDR3 reads CASSSYYSETQYF. The CDR3 DNA reads as TGTGCCAGCAGCTCCTACTACTCCGAGACCCAGTACTTC.

V gene TRBV7-2 combines with J gene TRBJ2-1, with D unresolved. This CDR3 region has 15 residues. V lost 1 base and J lost 4, with 11 bases in between. CDR1 is SGHTA, CDR2 FQGNSA, per germline. The CDR3 nucleotides are TGTGCCAGCAGCTTAGGAGGCGGTCTATACAATGAGCAGTTCTTC. Its translation is CASSLGGGLYNEQFF.

The chain carries TRBV9 and TRBJ1-3, with 7 bases lining up with TRBD1. CDR1 SGDLS and CDR2 YYNGEE come from the germline V gene. V lost 1 base and J lost 0; bases outside the gene matches: 7. The CDR3 contains 17 residues. The CDR3 reads CASSVSTGTASGNTIYF. The CDR3 coding sequence is TGTGCCAGCAGCGTATCTACCGGGACAGCCTCTGGAAACACCATATATTTT.

The chain combines TRBV20-1 with TRBJ1-1; the D gene is possibly TRBD1 (5 bases). Trimming left V 3 bases short and J 5 bases short, with 19 bases between. Per the germline V gene, CDR1 is DFQATT and CDR2 is SNEGSKA (reference sequence). The CDR3 consists of 15 residues. The CDR3 region is CSASARRRGGTEAFF. The DNA for the CDR3 is TGCAGTGCTAGTGCGCGTCGACGGGGGGGAACTGAAGCTTTCTTT.

The chain carries TRBV3-1 (or the pseudogene TRBV3-2) and TRBJ2-3, with 7 positions matching TRBD1. V gave up 6 bases and J gave up 6 bases; unmatched junction bases: 9. The germline CDR1 and CDR2 sequences are LGHDT and YNNKEL (reference sequence). The CDR3 covers 14 residues. CDR3 sequence: CASSETGVTDTQYF. CDR3 in DNA: TGTGCCAGCAGTGAAACAGGGGTCACCGATACGCAGTATTTT.

The V gene is TRBV15, the J gene TRBJ2-2; D unclear. Trimming shortened V by 2 bases and J by 3 bases, and 13 bases separated the two germline ends. CDR1 LNHNV and CDR2 YYDKDF come from the germline V gene (reference sequence). CDR3 length: 16 amino acids. The CDR3, as DNA: TGTGCCACCAGCAGAAAAGACACGACCCACACCGGGGAGCTGTTTTTT. Its translation: CATSRKDTTHTGELFF.